Sequencing of this T cell receptor (beta chain) was carried out in a study of cytomegalovirus exposure and HLA in healthy donors. Study results and limitations: The study flagged about 150 TCR beta chains as cytomegalovirus-associated.

CDR3 length: 19 residues. Germline V gene lookup returns CDR1 SNHLY and CDR2 FYNNEI. After removal of 2 bases from V and 0 bases from J, the junction contained 9 bases not matched to a gene. Comment on this clone: Its target is not known.

The table came from immunoSEQ multiplex PCR; TCRdb's copy has only in-frame clones and leaves some out. The table shows 200,000 to 250,000 clones, with approximately 80% occurring only once. The origin of this receptor is a woman in her twenties or thirties in good health and CMV-seropositive. The rearrangement links TRBV2 to TRBJ2-3, with 12 bases identical to TRBD2. Sequencing used PBMCs. In DNA form, the CDR3 reads TGTGCCAGCAGTGAAAACCCTCCGACTAGCGGGAGAAGCACAGATACGCAGTATTTT. This codes for CASSENPPTSGRSTDTQYF.